These 9 T cell receptor beta chains were sequenced from one sample in a study of regulatory T cells in long-lasting Graves disease (TCRdb year 2021). The library was produced with multiplex PCR. The instrument was an Illumina HiSeq 4000. iRepertoire HTBI primers and Arm-PCR amplification of CDR3 regions were used to construct TCR beta libraries. TCRdb reprocessing: public reads trimmed at Q25 with fastp, clones called with MiXCR, in-frame beta chains kept. Every entry covers one CDR3 protein and lists the most common genes and DNA from its rows. This sample lists hundreds of thousands of distinct CDR3 sequences; approximately 15% were detected once. 15% to 20% of the sample is held by the ten biggest clonotypes. This specimen's time point label, interpreted: newly diagnosed GD, antithyroid drugs for less than 3 months. For both TCR sequencing and RNA sequencing, RNA was extracted from PBMCs using TRIzol.

These same data were also listed under a study on T cells in Graves' hyperthyroidism and ophthalmopathy.

This sample comprised peripheral blood mononuclear cells (PBMCs), obtained at new diagnosis, from a patient treated with antithyroid drugs. The source of these receptors is a woman aged 30 to 39 with Graves disease. Donor details come from another sample of the same person, matched by shared clones.

The chain combines TRBV27 with TRBJ1-5; D remains ambiguous. The CDR3 runs 17 residues. V lost 5 bases and J lost 6, with 23 bases in between. Germline assignment: CDR1 MNHEY and CDR2 SMNVEV (reference sequence). The CDR3 loop is CASSPTQPTVWSQPQHF. The DNA of the CDR3 is TGTGCCAGCAGTCCCACCCAGCCTACGGTATGGTCTCAGCCCCAGCATTTT.

This clonotype was recorded many times. V and J are TRBV27 and TRBJ2-1; the D is unclear. The CDR3 is 13 amino acids. Trimming took 0 bases from V and 7 from J, leaving 7 bases between them. Per germline, CDR1 MNHEY and CDR2 SMNVEV (reference sequence). The CDR3 is CASSLSLANEQFF. CDR3 nucleotide sequence: TGTGCCAGCAGTTTATCTCTGGCTAATGAGCAGTTCTTC.

The count of this clonotype is one. Possible read error: a much larger clone is one base away. The V call is TRBV2, the J call TRBJ1-2; maybe TRBD1 (6 bases). The CDR3 length is 14 residues. The V gene's germline CDR1 is SNHLY and CDR2 FYNNEI. CDR3 region: CASSEALRGHGYNF. The CDR3 DNA reads as TGTGCCAGCAGTGAAGCGCTTCGGGGGCATGGCTACAACTTC.

This clonotype has only a few counts. The rearrangement joins TRBV3-1 to TRBJ1-1; 7 bases align to TRBD1. This CDR3 region has 18 residues. Germline CDR1 reads LGHDT; CDR2 reads YNNKEL (reference sequence). Trimming at V came to 0 bases and at J to 0 bases, leaving 10 bases not matched to a gene. The CDR3: CASSQDRDRGKVNTEAFF. For the CDR3, the DNA is TGTGCCAGCAGCCAAGATCGGGACAGAGGGAAGGTGAACACTGAAGCTTTCTTT.

In this sample, this clonotype turned up many times. This sequence joins TRBV2 and TRBJ1-1; no firm D call. Germline V gene data show CDR1 as SNHLY and CDR2 as FYNNEI. This CDR3 contains 14 residues. V shed 5 bases and J shed 0 bases, with 10 bases lying between them. CDR3 residues: CASSLRRLNTEAFF. In nucleotides, the CDR3 is TGTGCCAGCAGTCTACGACGGCTGAACACTGAAGCTTTCTTT. Supplemented by reference TRBV2 and TRBJ1-1, the full variable domain reads EPEVTQTPSHQVTQMGQEVILRCVPISNHLYFYWYRQILGQKVEFLVSFYNNEISEKSEIFDDQFSVERPDGSNFTLKIRSTKLEDSAMYFCASSLRRLNTEAFFGQGTRLTVV.

This clonotype was recorded at least ten times. V and J are TRBV27 and TRBJ2-1, with 9 bases lining up with TRBD2. J was trimmed by 10 bases and V by 8 bases; bases with no gene match: 15. From germline, CDR1 is MNHEY and CDR2 SMNVEV (reference sequence). The CDR3 runs to 15 residues. The CDR3 bases are TGTGCCAGCGAGGGGGCGGGACTAGCCTACAGGGAGCAGTTCTTC. The encoded protein is CASEGAGLAYREQFF.

V is TRBV20-1 and J is TRBJ1-2; D is unresolved. Trimming removed 6 bases at V and 6 bases at J, with 20 bases between. Germline CDR1 reads DFQATT; CDR2 reads SNEGSKA (reference sequence). The length of the CDR3 is 14 residues. The chain's CDR3 is CSAHEWQEVNGYTF. CDR3 coding DNA: TGCAGTGCGCACGAATGGCAAGAGGTGAATGGCTACACCTTC.

This clonotype was observed many times. This rearrangement joins TRBV2 to TRBJ1-4, with D perhaps TRBD1 (6 bases). Germline V gene sequence: CDR1 SNHLY, CDR2 FYNNEI. The CDR3 is 15 amino acids. Trimming took off 6 bases at V and 3 bases at J, with 14 bases between the two ends. The DNA of the CDR3 is TGTGCCAGCAGAGTACAGGGACTTGCTAATGAAAAACTGTTTTTT. It encodes CASRVQGLANEKLFF.

This clonotype was counted many times. The chain employs TRBV12-3 or TRBV12-4 and TRBJ1-2; 9 bases line up with TRBD1. The ends lost 1 base at V and 8 bases at J; junction bases unmatched: 11. CDR3 length: 16 amino acids. In nucleotides, the CDR3 is TGTGCCAGCAGTTTAGTTATAGGGACAGGGTCTTTCGGCTACACCTTC. Amino acids: CASSLVIGTGSFGYTF.